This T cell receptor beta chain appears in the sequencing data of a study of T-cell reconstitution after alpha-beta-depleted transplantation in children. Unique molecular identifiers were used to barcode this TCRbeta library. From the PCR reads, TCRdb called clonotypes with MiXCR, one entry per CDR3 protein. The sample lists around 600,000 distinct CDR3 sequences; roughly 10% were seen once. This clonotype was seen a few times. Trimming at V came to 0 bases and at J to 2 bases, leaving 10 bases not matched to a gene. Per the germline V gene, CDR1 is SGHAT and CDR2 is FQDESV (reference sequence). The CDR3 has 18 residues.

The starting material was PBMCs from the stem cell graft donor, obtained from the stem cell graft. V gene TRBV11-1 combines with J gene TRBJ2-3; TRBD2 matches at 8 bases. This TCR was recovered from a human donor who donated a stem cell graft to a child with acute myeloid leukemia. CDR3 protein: CASSLASLAGITTDTQYF. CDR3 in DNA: TGTGCCAGCAGCTTAGCCTCCCTAGCGGGCATTACCACAGATACGCAGTATTTT.